The 15 T cell receptor beta chains reported below all come from one sample, sequenced in a study of T cells in Graves' hyperthyroidism and ophthalmopathy. TCR beta CDR3 sequences were amplified from RNA transcripts. Primed by the HTBI set, a first-round RT-PCR was run on the TCR CDR3. A single record per CDR3 protein comes from TCRdb applying MiXCR to the multiplex PCR reads. The table shows hundreds of thousands of distinct CDR3 sequences, with around 15% occurring only once. The sample taken for sequencing was blood. The source of these receptors is a woman aged 18-30 years with Graves' hyperthyroidism.

This clonotype came up a few times. V and J are TRBV5-6 and TRBJ2-1; 10 nucleotides align to TRBD2. This CDR3 comprises 13 residues. V was clipped by 8 bases and J by 4 bases; unmatched bases: 3. Looked up from germline, CDR1 is SGHDT and CDR2 is YYEEEE. The CDR3 sequence is CASGAGGYNEQFF. The CDR3 nucleotides read TGTGCCAGTGGAGCGGGGGGGTACAATGAGCAGTTCTTC.

This rearrangement joins TRBV3-1 to TRBJ2-7, with TRBD1 matching over 12 bases. After removal of 4 bases from V and 2 bases from J, the junction contained 6 bases not matched to a gene. Germline V gene sequence: CDR1 LGHDT, CDR2 YNNKEL (reference sequence). This CDR3 has 16 residues. CDR3: CASSLPGDRGPYEQYF. The CDR3 DNA is TGTGCCAGCAGCCTTCCCGGGGACAGGGGGCCCTACGAGCAGTACTTC.

The V gene is TRBV6-6, the J gene TRBJ2-1, with D perhaps TRBD1 (6 bases). V shed 5 bases and J shed 2 bases, with 19 bases lying between them. CDR1 is MNHNY, CDR2 SVGAGI, per germline (reference sequence). The CDR3 consists of 17 residues. The CDR3 nucleotides read TGTGCCAGCAGTACTCCCCTAGGACAGATTACCTACAATGAGCAGTTCTTC. Its protein is CASSTPLGQITYNEQFF.

V and J are TRBV5-1 and TRBJ1-2, with D uncertain. Germline CDR1 reads SGHRS; CDR2 reads YFSETQ. V lost 0 bases and J 2 bases, leaving 14 bases between the germline ends. The CDR3 contains 16 residues. The CDR3, as DNA: TGCGCCAGCAGCTTGGTTTTGGGTGGAACCAACTATGGCTACACCTTC. Translated, it gives CASSLVLGGTNYGYTF.

Only a few counts were recorded for this clonotype. The V call is TRBV5-1, the J call TRBJ1-4; possible D gene TRBD1, 6 bases. Germline CDR1 reads SGHRS; CDR2 reads YFSETQ. This CDR3 is built from 14 residues. Trimming pared 3 bases from V and 6 bases from J, leaving 12 bases between. The CDR3 sequence: CASSSGDNYEKLFF. In DNA, the CDR3 is TGCGCCAGCAGCTCGGGGGACAACTATGAAAAACTGTTTTTT.

This clonotype was detected only a few times. This chain links TRBV20-1 with TRBJ2-1, with 9 bases identical to TRBD2. The CDR3 runs to 16 residues. CDR1 and CDR2 from the germline V gene are DFQATT and SNEGSKA (reference sequence). With 4 bases clipped from V and 3 bases from J, the junction kept 10 bases outside the gene matches. The CDR3 nucleotides are TGCAGTGCTACTAGGCGGGAGGGATTTAACTACAATGAGCAGTTCTTC. Protein product: CSATRREGFNYNEQFF.

The CDR3 sequence is CASSFPGLPIYF. CDR3 sequence (DNA): TGTGCCAGCAGCTTCCCGGGGCTTCCCATATATTTT. The V call is TRBV7-3, the J call TRBJ1-3; TRBD1 is a possible D gene (5 bases). The germline V gene has CDR1 SGHTA and CDR2 FQGTGA. The ends were cut back, 3 bases at V and 11 bases at J, with 11 bases in the middle. There are 12 residues in the CDR3.

The V and J genes are TRBV7-2 and TRBJ2-6; unclear D gene. The germline V and J ends were trimmed by 6 bases and 6 bases, with 12 bases remaining between them. CDR1 and CDR2 from the germline V gene are SGHTA and FQGNSA. The CDR3 runs to 14 residues. The CDR3 sequence: CASRPGGSANVLTF. As DNA, the CDR3 is TGTGCCAGCAGGCCCGGCGGTTCGGCCAACGTCCTGACTTTC.

This clonotype was counted ten times or more. The CDR3 DNA sequence: TGTGCCAGCAGCCCTGGGGGCCCTGAGGGTGAAAAACTGTTTTTT. Protein product: CASSPGGPEGEKLFF. The chain carries TRBV28 and TRBJ1-4; D possibly corresponds to TRBD1 (6 bases). The length of the CDR3 is 15 residues. Germline assignment: CDR1 MDHEN and CDR2 SYDVKM. Between the trimmed V and J ends, which lost 6 bases and 7 bases, there was a span of 18 bases.

V usage is TRBV28 and J usage is TRBJ2-1; no firm D call. Germline values: CDR1 MDHEN, CDR2 SYDVKM. The CDR3 is 17 amino acids. With 4 bases removed from V and 4 bases from J, the gap between germline ends came to 20 bases. The chain's CDR3 is CASSSTQDPKSYNEQFF. The CDR3 bases are TGTGCCAGCAGTTCTACCCAGGACCCTAAATCGTACAATGAGCAGTTCTTC.

The V gene is TRBV12-3 or TRBV12-4, the J gene TRBJ2-2; 14 bases are shared with TRBD2. The ends lost 6 bases at V and 4 bases at J; junction bases unmatched: 4. CDR3 length: 16 amino acids. The CDR3 here is CASRSGLAGGTGELFF. In DNA, the CDR3 is TGTGCCAGCAGAAGTGGACTAGCGGGGGGCACCGGGGAGCTGTTTTTT.

Only a few counts were recorded for this clonotype. The rearrangement links TRBV19 to TRBJ2-5; 12 nucleotides agree with TRBD2. With 3 bases clipped from V and 2 bases from J, the junction kept 4 bases outside the gene matches. Germline CDR1 and CDR2: LNHDA and SQIVND (reference sequence). The CDR3 has 16 residues. The CDR3 loop reads CASSMALAGGQETQYF. CDR3 DNA sequence: TGTGCCAGTAGTATGGCTCTAGCGGGAGGGCAAGAGACCCAGTACTTC.

There are many counts of this clonotype. This chain connects TRBV18 to TRBJ1-1; 9 bases line up with TRBD1. Germline V gene sequence: CDR1 KGHSH, CDR2 LQKENI. The CDR3 extends over 14 amino acids. V gave up 3 bases and J gave up 10 bases; unmatched junction bases: 9. CDR3: CASSPEQGAGGAFF. The CDR3 DNA reads as TGTGCCAGCTCACCTGAACAGGGGGCCGGGGGAGCTTTCTTT.

Ten or more counts support this clonotype. This chain's CDR3 is CASGQRELADTQYF. For the CDR3, the DNA is TGTGCGAGCGGCCAGCGGGAATTGGCAGATACGCAGTATTTT. The chain recombines TRBV28 with TRBJ2-3; 7 bases are a match to TRBD2. Germline CDR1 and CDR2: MDHEN and SYDVKM. The CDR3 is 14 amino acids.

This clonotype was recorded at least ten times. V gene TRBV5-1 combines with J gene TRBJ2-1; TRBD2 agrees at 9 bases. Germline values: CDR1 SGHRS, CDR2 YFSETQ. V was pared by 1 base and J by 3 bases, with 8 bases of the junction left unmatched. CDR3 length equals 17 residues. The CDR3 coding sequence is TGCGCCAGCAGCTTGACTCCGGGACTAGCCGACTACAATGAGCAGTTCTTC. The encoded protein is CASSLTPGLADYNEQFF.